This T cell receptor (beta chain) was captured in a study of OX40 agonist ivuxolimab in advanced cancers. Study details: With a range of roughly 20 to 80, age averaged roughly 60 years, and about 80% were male.

No patient had autoimmune disease or received systemic immunosuppression. The germline V gene encodes CDR1 SEHNR and CDR2 FQNEAQ (reference sequence). Trimming cost V 5 bases and J 9 bases, with 8 bases left between them. This CDR3 is 11 amino acids long. TCRdb's copy holds only in-frame clones and misses some; the assay was immunoSEQ multiplex PCR. The table includes roughly 90,000 clones, about nine tenths detected once. This clonotype was obtained from an adult with an advanced solid tumor such as melanoma, head and neck, liver or kidney cancer. The chain combines TRBV7-9 with TRBJ2-1; no reliable D call. Specimen: CD4+ or CD8+ T cells sorted from blood, collected in a trial of the OX40 agonist ivuxolimab. The CDR3 loop reads CASSTEFEQFF. CDR3 sequence (DNA): TGTGCCAGCAGCACTGAGTTTGAGCAGTTCTTC. The full variable domain, in which reference TRBV7-9 and TRBJ2-1 provide the parts outside the CDR3, is DTGVSQNPRHKITKRGQNVTFRCDPISEHNRLYWYRQTLGQGPEFLTYFQNEAQLEKSRLLSDRFSAERPKGSFSTLEIQRTEQGDSAMYLCASSTEFEQFFGPGTRLTVL.